The present entry profiles one TCR beta chain with its context. These data are taken from a study of CD8 T cells in Susac syndrome. The CDR3 covers 14 residues. The V end was cut by 0 bases, the J end by 3 bases, with 6 bases between. Germline V gene lookup returns CDR1 SGHAT and CDR2 FQNNGV. It was with random hexamers that 0.5 to 1 ug RNA was reverse transcribed. Amplification of TCR beta CDR3 was carried out by immunoSEQ multiplex PCR, which covered 54 Vbeta and 13 Jbeta segments. TCRdb passed the immunoSEQ multiplex PCR reads through MiXCR, listing each CDR3 protein once. The sample holds 150,000 to 200,000 distinct CDR3 sequences; around 94% are singletons and the top ten take roughly 0.099%. The authors sequenced TCR beta from blood CD8+ and CD4+ T cells. TEMRA cells were FACS-enriched, with CD8+ and CD4+ T cells isolated negatively.

The sequenced material came from CD4+ T cells from PBMCs. The sequence came from a human donor with multiple sclerosis. The chain carries TRBV11-2 and TRBJ2-1; D gene ambiguous. The chain's CDR3 is CASSLEGYYNEQFF. The DNA for the CDR3 is TGTGCCAGCAGCTTAGAGGGATACTACAATGAGCAGTTCTTC. The full variable domain, rest sourced from reference TRBV11-2 and TRBJ2-1, is EAGVAQSPRYKIIEKRQSVAFWCNPISGHATLYWYQQILGQGPKLLIQFQNNGVVDDSQLPKDRFSAERLKGVDSTLKIQPAKLEDSAVYLCASSLEGYYNEQFFGPGTRLTVL.